This T cell receptor (beta chain) was sequenced during a study of blood T cell repertoires in COVID-19. At the level of the study: The origin of the acute and convalescent COVID-19 samples was the United States, Italy and Spain. The analysed material was cDNA or gDNA that came from T cells, B-cell-depleted T cells, or PBMCs.

CDR1 and CDR2 (germline): SGHTA, FQGNSA. The V and J ends lost 5 bases and 7 bases, in that order; junction bases with no gene match: 8. The CDR3 runs 14 residues. Original analysis: Estimation of nucleated cell counts was performed using reference gene primer amplification. Measured with immunoSEQ multiplex PCR; TCRdb has only the in-frame clones, and not every one. Clone size and the V and J calls come from that table; the DNA yielded D and trimming. The sample carries around 200,000 clones, approximately 87% recorded once. The sequenced material came from peripheral blood. V gene TRBV7-2 combines with J gene TRBJ1-5, with 7 bases identical to TRBD1. The clonotype was recovered from a woman in her late teens or twenties who had recovered from COVID-19. CDR3 sequence reads: CASSPRGGGQPQHF. The DNA of the CDR3 is TGTGCCAGCAGCCCCCGTGGAGGGGGCCAGCCCCAGCATTTT.